A selection of T cell receptor beta chains follows, all from one sample in a study of Ad26.COV2.S vaccination and SARS-CoV-2 variants. Assay used: immunoSEQ multiplex PCR; TCRdb lists only in-frame clones, some missing. The repertoire holds roughly 390,000 clones, with about 85% as singletons. The sequencing here drew on peripheral blood, taken in a trial of Ad26.COV2.S vaccine versus placebo. The receptors were gathered from a person between 18 and 59 years old who received the Ad26.COV2.S COVID-19 vaccine or a placebo. Each CDR3 is given with its conserved first and last residue. D genes are given only for firm matches. Only some rows state a clone size, as once, few, many or a class for expanded clones.

TRBV4-3	TRBJ1-1	.	.	TGCGCCAGCAGCCAAGATCTGGGTAACACTGAAGCTTTCTTT	CASSQDLGNTEAFF
TRBV20-1	TRBJ2-7	.	.	TGCAGTGCTGGAAGATCCTACGAGCAGTACTTC	CSAGRSYEQYF
TRBV27	TRBJ2-2	.	.	TGTGCCAGCAGTTTGGGTCGTGGCGGGGAGCTGTTTTTT	CASSLGRGGELFF
TRBV6-1	TRBJ1-6	.	.	TGTGCCAGCAGTGAATTGGCAGGGATAAATTCACCCCTCCACTTT	CASSELAGINSPLHF
TRBV19	TRBJ1-1	TRBD1	.	TGTGCCAGTAGCCCGACAGGGATGAACACTGAAGCTTTCTTT	CASSPTGMNTEAFF
TRBV5-4	TRBJ2-5	.	.	TGTGCCAGCAGCTTAGGAATCCAACAAGAGACCCAGTACTTC	CASSLGIQQETQYF
TRBV4-3	TRBJ2-7	TRBD2	.	TGCGCCAGCAGCCAACAGACTAGCGGGGGGTCCTACGAGCAGTACTTC	CASSQQTSGGSYEQYF
TRBV12-3/TRBV12-4	TRBJ2-2	.	once	TGTGCAGTGGGCAGGGGAGGCACCGGGGAGCTGTTTTTT	CAVGRGGTGELFF
TRBV19	TRBJ1-2	TRBD1	.	TGTGCCAGTAGTATTATACAGGGGCAGGGCTACACCTTC	CASSIIQGQGYTF
TRBV30	TRBJ1-1	.	.	TGTGCCTGGAATGGAGAGGCTGAAGCTTTCTTT	CAWNGEAEAFF
TRBV5-5	TRBJ2-5	TRBD2	.	TGTGCCAGCATCCCGACTAGCGGTGGGCAAGAGACCCAGTACTTC	CASIPTSGGQETQYF
TRBV24-1	TRBJ1-5	.	.	TGTGCCACCAGTGATGGGGACTTAGGAACGAACAATCAGCCCCAGCATTTT	CATSDGDLGTNNQPQHF
TRBV12-5	TRBJ1-6	.	.	TGTGCTAGTGGGTCCCGTCCGGGCTCACCCCTCCACTTT	CASGSRPGSPLHF
TRBV27	TRBJ2-2	TRBD1	.	TGTGCCAGCAGTTTGTACAGGGGAGACACCGGGGAGCTGTTTTTT	CASSLYRGDTGELFF
TRBV7-2	TRBJ2-5	TRBD2	.	TGTGCCAGCAGCTTAGGGGCTAGCGGGCTGCAAGAGACCCAGTACTTC	CASSLGASGLQETQYF
TRBV19	TRBJ1-2	.	.	TGTGCCAGTAGTATAGGTCCGGAGAACTATGGCTACACCTTC	CASSIGPENYGYTF
TRBV7-6	TRBJ2-2	TRBD1	.	TGTGCCAGCAGCTTAGCCCGGGACAGACAACACCGGGAGCTGTTTTTT	CASSLARDRQHRELFF
TRBV5-1	TRBJ1-1	.	.	TGCGCCAGCAGCTTGGACGGGACTGAAGCTTTCTTT	CASSLDGTEAFF
TRBV4-1	TRBJ1-1	.	.	TGCGCCAGCAGCCAAGGCGTGGGGGATGTGGCTTTCTTT	CASSQGVGDVAFF
TRBV5-1	TRBJ2-1	TRBD2	once	TGCGCCAGCAGCCCCGCGGGGGGGCCTTTTGATGAGCAGTTCTTC	CASSPAGGPFDEQFF
TRBV6-5	TRBJ2-2	.	.	TGTGCCAGCAGTTACAGCAGGGTCACCGGGGAGCTGTTTTTT	CASSYSRVTGELFF
TRBV7-9	TRBJ1-2	TRBD1	.	TGTGCCAGCAGCTCGTCAGAGGGGGCGCTGGGTGGCTACACCTTC	CASSSSEGALGGYTF
TRBV7-2	TRBJ2-1	.	.	TGTGCCAGCAGCGCGGACAGTGGCTCCTACAATGAGCAGTTCTTC	CASSADSGSYNEQFF
TRBV2	TRBJ2-3	TRBD1	.	TGTGCCAGCAGTGATGGGGGACAGAGGCACACAGATACGCAGTATTTT	CASSDGGQRHTDTQYF
TRBV6-5	TRBJ1-2	.	.	TGTGCCAGCTCGATCCAAGCCGGGGTCCACTATGGCTACACCTTC	CASSIQAGVHYGYTF
TRBV6-4	TRBJ2-3	.	.	TGTGCCATCCAGAAGACTAGCACAGATACGCAGTATTTT	CAIQKTSTDTQYF
TRBV5-8	TRBJ1-1	.	.	TGTGCCAGCAGCTTGCAGGGGAACACTGAAGCTTTCTTT	CASSLQGNTEAFF
TRBV18	TRBJ1-2	TRBD1	once	TGTGCCAGCTCCCCGGGACAGAACTATGGCTACACCTTC	CASSPGQNYGYTF
TRBV18	TRBJ1-1	TRBD1	.	TGTGCCAGCTCACCAGGGGCCCCGGGGACAGGAACTGAAGCTTTCTTT	CASSPGAPGTGTEAFF
TRBV2	TRBJ2-2	.	.	TGTGCCAGCAAGATGGGCCTGAACACCGGGGAGCTGTTTTTT	CASKMGLNTGELFF
TRBV7-9	TRBJ2-7	TRBD1	few	TGTGCCAGCAGCCTACCGGGACAGGTCTACGAGCAGTACTTC	CASSLPGQVYEQYF
TRBV19	TRBJ1-3	.	.	TGTGCCAGTAGTAAGGACAGTCTGGGAAACACCATATATTTT	CASSKDSLGNTIYF
TRBV7-2	TRBJ2-1	.	.	TGTGCCAGCAGCTTGGCAGGGTACGAGCAGTTCTTC	CASSLAGYEQFF
TRBV9	TRBJ1-2	.	.	TGTGCCAGCAGCGTAAGAGGGGGGGACCAAAACTATGGCTACACCTTC	CASSVRGGDQNYGYTF
TRBV4-1	TRBJ1-6	.	.	TGCGCCAGCAGCCAAGATCTCGATTCACCCCTCCACTTT	CASSQDLDSPLHF